The rows below give T cell receptor beta chains drawn from one sample of a study of blood T cell repertoires in COVID-19. The assay was immunoSEQ multiplex PCR, and TCRdb's table has in-frame clones only and misses some. Found here are fewer than 300,000 clones, 70% to 90% of them singletons; the top ten hold 2% to 3%. Input material: peripheral blood. Source of these receptors: a woman in her fifties or sixties with acute or convalescent COVID-19. The CDR3 runs from the conserved cysteine through the conserved F or W. The D gene is left open where the match is weak. Where a row states a size, it is once, few, many or the class of an expanded clone; other rows omit it.

D gene: NA
CDR3 length: 15
J gene: TRBJ2-1
V gene: TRBV7-2
clone size: few
CDR3 protein: CASSSQRSSYNEQFF
CDR3 DNA: TGTGCCAGCAGCTCGCAGCGGAGCTCCTACAATGAGCAGTTCTTC

D gene: NA
CDR3 length: 17
J gene: TRBJ2-3
V gene: TRBV7-3
clone size: NA
CDR3 protein: CASSPNLLTGATDTQYF
CDR3 DNA: TGTGCCAGCAGCCCTAACCTTCTGACAGGTGCCACAGATACGCAGTATTTT

D gene: NA
CDR3 length: 13
J gene: TRBJ2-1
V gene: TRBV2
clone size: NA
CDR3 protein: CASSGRELDEQFF
CDR3 DNA: TGTGCCAGCAGTGGTCGGGAGCTGGATGAGCAGTTCTTC

D gene: TRBD1
CDR3 length: 13
J gene: TRBJ1-2
V gene: TRBV28
clone size: NA
CDR3 protein: CASSGYRGRGYTF
CDR3 DNA: TGTGCCAGCAGTGGATACAGGGGGCGTGGCTACACCTTC

D gene: TRBD1
CDR3 length: 17
J gene: TRBJ1-1
V gene: TRBV24-1
clone size: NA
CDR3 protein: CATSDSGDRGPNTEAFF
CDR3 DNA: TGTGCCACCAGTGATTCAGGAGACAGGGGGCCAAACACTGAAGCTTTCTTT

D gene: TRBD2
CDR3 length: 14
J gene: TRBJ2-7
V gene: TRBV24-1
clone size: few
CDR3 protein: CATSDRGSLYEQYF
CDR3 DNA: TGTGCCACCAGTGATCGCGGGAGCCTCTACGAGCAGTACTTC

D gene: NA
CDR3 length: 14
J gene: TRBJ1-4
V gene: TRBV28
clone size: NA
CDR3 protein: CASSSPGIGEKLFF
CDR3 DNA: TGTGCCAGCAGTTCCCCCGGGATAGGTGAAAAACTGTTTTTT

D gene: NA
CDR3 length: 15
J gene: TRBJ1-5
V gene: TRBV6-6
clone size: NA
CDR3 protein: CASSYSRGGIQPQHF
CDR3 DNA: TGTGCCAGCAGTTACTCTAGGGGGGGTATTCAGCCCCAGCATTTT

D gene: NA
CDR3 length: 16
J gene: TRBJ1-5
V gene: TRBV7-9
clone size: NA
CDR3 protein: CASSLEGRASNQPQHF
CDR3 DNA: TGTGCCAGCAGCTTAGAAGGCAGGGCGAGCAATCAGCCCCAGCATTTT

D gene: TRBD2
CDR3 length: 15
J gene: TRBJ2-5
V gene: TRBV15
clone size: once
CDR3 protein: CATSSKRERGETQYF
CDR3 DNA: TGTGCCACCAGCAGTAAGCGGGAACGGGGAGAGACCCAGTACTTC

D gene: NA
CDR3 length: 13
J gene: TRBJ1-2
V gene: TRBV5-1
clone size: NA
CDR3 protein: CASSGGDNYGYTF
CDR3 DNA: TGCGCCAGCAGCGGGGGGGATAACTATGGCTACACCTTC

D gene: NA
CDR3 length: 15
J gene: TRBJ2-1
V gene: TRBV7-8
clone size: NA
CDR3 protein: CASSGFRLSAQWQFF
CDR3 DNA: TGTGCCAGCAGCGGTTTTAGGCTAAGCGCTCAGTGGCAGTTCTTC

D gene: TRBD1
CDR3 length: 14
J gene: TRBJ1-2
V gene: TRBV28
clone size: NA
CDR3 protein: CASRTGGLNYGYTF
CDR3 DNA: TGTGCCAGCAGGACAGGGGGTCTAAACTATGGCTACACCTTC

D gene: NA
CDR3 length: 17
J gene: TRBJ1-3
V gene: TRBV18
clone size: few
CDR3 protein: CASSPRVLTDSGNTIYF
CDR3 DNA: TGTGCCAGCTCACCGAGAGTACTTACTGACTCTGGAAACACCATATATTTT

D gene: TRBD1
CDR3 length: 14
J gene: TRBJ1-2
V gene: TRBV3-1/TRBV3-2
clone size: NA
CDR3 protein: CASSQVDRARGYTF
CDR3 DNA: TGTGCCAGCAGCCAAGTGGACAGGGCAAGAGGCTACACCTTC

D gene: TRBD2
CDR3 length: 15
J gene: TRBJ2-1
V gene: TRBV2
clone size: NA
CDR3 protein: CASSEETSGYNEQFF
CDR3 DNA: TGTGCCAGCAGTGAAGAAACTAGCGGGTACAATGAGCAGTTCTTC

D gene: TRBD1
CDR3 length: 15
J gene: TRBJ2-2
V gene: TRBV6-6
clone size: NA
CDR3 protein: CASKERQGFAGELFF
CDR3 DNA: TGTGCCAGCAAAGAGAGACAGGGGTTCGCCGGGGAGCTGTTTTTT

D gene: NA
CDR3 length: 13
J gene: TRBJ1-1
V gene: TRBV6-1
clone size: NA
CDR3 protein: CASSESYTIGAFF
CDR3 DNA: TGTGCCAGCAGTGAATCCTATACTATAGGAGCTTTCTTT

D gene: NA
CDR3 length: 14
J gene: TRBJ1-5
V gene: TRBV27
clone size: NA
CDR3 protein: CASSLLVGNQPQHF
CDR3 DNA: TGTGCCAGCAGTTTATTAGTCGGGAATCAGCCCCAGCATTTT

D gene: TRBD2
CDR3 length: 17
J gene: TRBJ2-1
V gene: TRBV4-1
clone size: NA
CDR3 protein: CASSQVGGRPLYNEQFF
CDR3 DNA: TGCGCCAGCAGCCAAGTGGGGGGGAGGCCCCTGTACAATGAGCAGTTCTTC

D gene: NA
CDR3 length: 12
J gene: TRBJ2-7
V gene: TRBV11-3
clone size: NA
CDR3 protein: CASSLVESEQYF
CDR3 DNA: TGTGCCAGCAGCTTAGTCGAGTCCGAGCAGTACTTC

D gene: TRBD1
CDR3 length: 15
J gene: TRBJ1-4
V gene: TRBV19
clone size: NA
CDR3 protein: CASSRLVTGGEKLFF
CDR3 DNA: TGTGCCAGTAGTAGGCTCGTTACAGGGGGAGAAAAACTGTTTTTT

D gene: TRBD1
CDR3 length: 12
J gene: TRBJ1-2
V gene: TRBV2
clone size: NA
CDR3 protein: CASKGTADGYTF
CDR3 DNA: TGTGCCAGCAAAGGGACAGCGGATGGCTACACCTTC

D gene: NA
CDR3 length: 12
J gene: TRBJ1-2
V gene: TRBV12-3/TRBV12-4
clone size: NA
CDR3 protein: CASSFATESYTF
CDR3 DNA: TGTGCCAGCAGTTTCGCGACAGAAAGCTACACCTTC

D gene: TRBD2
CDR3 length: 16
J gene: TRBJ2-7
V gene: TRBV19
clone size: NA
CDR3 protein: CASSGLAGGRSPEQYF
CDR3 DNA: TGTGCCAGTAGTGGGCTAGCGGGAGGTCGGTCGCCCGAGCAGTACTTC

D gene: NA
CDR3 length: 16
J gene: TRBJ2-2
V gene: TRBV2
clone size: few
CDR3 protein: CASSELDRRPSGELFF
CDR3 DNA: TGTGCCAGCAGTGAACTAGACAGGCGCCCTTCCGGGGAGCTGTTTTTT

D gene: NA
CDR3 length: 15
J gene: TRBJ2-1
V gene: TRBV14
clone size: few
CDR3 protein: CASSQRLTIYNEQFF
CDR3 DNA: TGTGCCAGCAGCCAACGACTAACAATCTACAATGAGCAGTTCTTC

D gene: NA
CDR3 length: 13
J gene: TRBJ2-5
V gene: TRBV7-2
clone size: NA
CDR3 protein: CASSPRLQETQYF
CDR3 DNA: TGTGCCAGCAGCCCCCGACTCCAAGAGACCCAGTACTTC

D gene: NA
CDR3 length: 11
J gene: TRBJ2-7
V gene: TRBV5-1
clone size: NA
CDR3 protein: CASSGEYEQYF
CDR3 DNA: TGCGCCAGCTCCGGGGAGTACGAGCAGTACTTC

D gene: TRBD2
CDR3 length: 15
J gene: TRBJ2-3
V gene: TRBV30
clone size: once
CDR3 protein: CAWSVGRIYTDTQYF
CDR3 DNA: TGTGCCTGGAGTGTCGGGAGGATATACACAGATACGCAGTATTTT

D gene: NA
CDR3 length: 15
J gene: TRBJ2-1
V gene: TRBV5-4
clone size: NA
CDR3 protein: CASSLGSGMGNEQFF
CDR3 DNA: TGTGCCAGCAGCTTGGGGTCGGGGATGGGGAATGAGCAGTTCTTC

D gene: NA
CDR3 length: 11
J gene: TRBJ2-3
V gene: TRBV7-2
clone size: NA
CDR3 protein: CASSPTDTQYF
CDR3 DNA: TGTGCCAGCAGCCCGACAGATACGCAGTATTTT

D gene: TRBD2
CDR3 length: 17
J gene: TRBJ2-1
V gene: TRBV4-3
clone size: NA
CDR3 protein: CASSHRPGGPPYNEQFF
CDR3 DNA: TGCGCCAGCAGCCACAGACCGGGAGGGCCCCCATACAATGAGCAGTTCTTC

D gene: NA
CDR3 length: 15
J gene: TRBJ1-1
V gene: TRBV2
clone size: NA
CDR3 protein: CASSTPGGARTEAFF
CDR3 DNA: TGTGCCAGCAGTACCCCGGGAGGTGCGAGGACTGAAGCTTTCTTT

D gene: NA
CDR3 length: 14
J gene: TRBJ1-4
V gene: TRBV5-1
clone size: NA
CDR3 protein: CASSLTGMDEKLFF
CDR3 DNA: TGCGCCAGCAGCTTGACCGGGATGGATGAAAAACTGTTTTTT

D gene: TRBD2
CDR3 length: 14
J gene: TRBJ2-1
V gene: TRBV10-3
clone size: NA
CDR3 protein: CAISPAGGGNEQFF
CDR3 DNA: TGTGCCATCAGTCCAGCGGGAGGAGGCAATGAGCAGTTCTTC

D gene: NA
CDR3 length: 13
J gene: TRBJ2-5
V gene: TRBV2
clone size: NA
CDR3 protein: CASMGGAQETQYF
CDR3 DNA: TGTGCCAGCATGGGGGGGGCCCAAGAGACCCAGTACTTC

D gene: TRBD2
CDR3 length: 16
J gene: TRBJ2-1
V gene: TRBV6-5
clone size: NA
CDR3 protein: CASSYWSGRKENEQFF
CDR3 DNA: TGTGCCAGCAGTTACTGGAGCGGGAGGAAGGAGAATGAGCAGTTCTTC

D gene: NA
CDR3 length: 15
J gene: TRBJ1-1
V gene: TRBV19
clone size: NA
CDR3 protein: CASSMSSAGNTEAFF
CDR3 DNA: TGTGCCAGTAGTATGTCGTCAGCGGGGAACACTGAAGCTTTCTTT

D gene: NA
CDR3 length: 14
J gene: TRBJ1-2
V gene: TRBV3-1/TRBV3-2
clone size: NA
CDR3 protein: CASSQEGHDYGYTF
CDR3 DNA: TGTGCCAGCAGCCAGGAGGGGCATGACTATGGCTACACCTTC

D gene: TRBD2
CDR3 length: 13
J gene: TRBJ2-7
V gene: TRBV18
clone size: once
CDR3 protein: CASSSGRDGEQYF
CDR3 DNA: TGTGCCAGCTCAAGCGGGAGGGATGGGGAGCAGTACTTC

D gene: TRBD1
CDR3 length: 16
J gene: TRBJ2-1
V gene: TRBV5-4
clone size: once
CDR3 protein: CASSLAGGVNRNEQFF
CDR3 DNA: TGTGCCAGCAGCTTGGCAGGGGGAGTAAATAGGAATGAGCAGTTCTTC

D gene: NA
CDR3 length: 11
J gene: TRBJ1-5
V gene: TRBV7-8
clone size: once
CDR3 protein: CARGRAQPQHF
CDR3 DNA: TGTGCCAGGGGGAGGGCTCAGCCCCAGCATTTT

D gene: NA
CDR3 length: 15
J gene: TRBJ1-2
V gene: TRBV14
clone size: few
CDR3 protein: CASSYGRGEVDGYTF
CDR3 DNA: TGTGCCAGCAGCTACGGCAGGGGAGAGGTCGATGGCTACACCTTC

D gene: NA
CDR3 length: 14
J gene: TRBJ2-5
V gene: TRBV4-2
clone size: NA
CDR3 protein: CASSQDTSQETQYF
CDR3 DNA: TGTGCCAGCAGCCAAGATACTAGCCAAGAGACCCAGTACTTC

D gene: NA
CDR3 length: 16
J gene: TRBJ2-3
V gene: TRBV3-1/TRBV3-2
clone size: NA
CDR3 protein: CASSPAGMPPLDTQYF
CDR3 DNA: TGTGCCAGCAGCCCCGCGGGTATGCCACCATTGGATACGCAGTATTTT

D gene: NA
CDR3 length: 15
J gene: TRBJ1-3
V gene: TRBV5-1
clone size: NA
CDR3 protein: CASSSQGGTGNTIYF
CDR3 DNA: TGCGCCAGCAGCTCACAGGGTGGGACTGGAAACACCATATATTTT

D gene: TRBD2
CDR3 length: 14
J gene: TRBJ2-1
V gene: TRBV6-1
clone size: NA
CDR3 protein: CASSEGLAGDEQFF
CDR3 DNA: TGTGCCAGCAGTGAGGGACTAGCGGGGGATGAGCAGTTCTTC

D gene: NA
CDR3 length: 17
J gene: TRBJ1-6
V gene: TRBV19
clone size: NA
CDR3 protein: CASRDFWSYLADSPLHF
CDR3 DNA: TGTGCCAGCAGGGACTTCTGGAGCTACTTGGCAGATTCACCCCTCCACTTT

D gene: NA
CDR3 length: 15
J gene: TRBJ1-3
V gene: TRBV19
clone size: once
CDR3 protein: CASSSDGARGNTIYF
CDR3 DNA: TGTGCCAGTAGCTCGGATGGGGCACGGGGAAACACCATATATTTT

D gene: TRBD1
CDR3 length: 15
J gene: TRBJ1-6
V gene: TRBV7-9
clone size: NA
CDR3 protein: CASSPRRTGGSPLHF
CDR3 DNA: TGTGCCAGCAGCCCGCGACGGACAGGGGGATCACCCCTCCACTTT

D gene: NA
CDR3 length: 14
J gene: TRBJ1-5
V gene: TRBV7-2
clone size: NA
CDR3 protein: CASSLLQPYQPQHF
CDR3 DNA: TGTGCCAGCAGCTTACTACAGCCATATCAGCCCCAGCATTTT

D gene: NA
CDR3 length: 12
J gene: TRBJ2-5
V gene: TRBV28
clone size: NA
CDR3 protein: CASSPSEETQYF
CDR3 DNA: TGTGCCAGCAGCCCGAGCGAAGAGACCCAGTACTTC